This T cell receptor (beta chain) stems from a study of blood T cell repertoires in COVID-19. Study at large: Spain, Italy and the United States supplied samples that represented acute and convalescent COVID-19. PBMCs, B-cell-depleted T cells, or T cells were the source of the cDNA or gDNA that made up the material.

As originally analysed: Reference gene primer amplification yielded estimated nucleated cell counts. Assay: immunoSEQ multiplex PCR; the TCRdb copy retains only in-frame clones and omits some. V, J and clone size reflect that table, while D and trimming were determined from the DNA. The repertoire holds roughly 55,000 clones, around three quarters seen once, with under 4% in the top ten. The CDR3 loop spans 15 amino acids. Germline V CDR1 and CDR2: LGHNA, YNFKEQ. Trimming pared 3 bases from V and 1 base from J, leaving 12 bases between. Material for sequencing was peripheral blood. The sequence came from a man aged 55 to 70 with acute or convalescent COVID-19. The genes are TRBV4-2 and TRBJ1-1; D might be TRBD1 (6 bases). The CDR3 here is CASSQMTGGNTEAFF. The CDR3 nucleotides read TGTGCCAGCAGCCAGATGACAGGTGGGAACACTGAAGCTTTCTTT.